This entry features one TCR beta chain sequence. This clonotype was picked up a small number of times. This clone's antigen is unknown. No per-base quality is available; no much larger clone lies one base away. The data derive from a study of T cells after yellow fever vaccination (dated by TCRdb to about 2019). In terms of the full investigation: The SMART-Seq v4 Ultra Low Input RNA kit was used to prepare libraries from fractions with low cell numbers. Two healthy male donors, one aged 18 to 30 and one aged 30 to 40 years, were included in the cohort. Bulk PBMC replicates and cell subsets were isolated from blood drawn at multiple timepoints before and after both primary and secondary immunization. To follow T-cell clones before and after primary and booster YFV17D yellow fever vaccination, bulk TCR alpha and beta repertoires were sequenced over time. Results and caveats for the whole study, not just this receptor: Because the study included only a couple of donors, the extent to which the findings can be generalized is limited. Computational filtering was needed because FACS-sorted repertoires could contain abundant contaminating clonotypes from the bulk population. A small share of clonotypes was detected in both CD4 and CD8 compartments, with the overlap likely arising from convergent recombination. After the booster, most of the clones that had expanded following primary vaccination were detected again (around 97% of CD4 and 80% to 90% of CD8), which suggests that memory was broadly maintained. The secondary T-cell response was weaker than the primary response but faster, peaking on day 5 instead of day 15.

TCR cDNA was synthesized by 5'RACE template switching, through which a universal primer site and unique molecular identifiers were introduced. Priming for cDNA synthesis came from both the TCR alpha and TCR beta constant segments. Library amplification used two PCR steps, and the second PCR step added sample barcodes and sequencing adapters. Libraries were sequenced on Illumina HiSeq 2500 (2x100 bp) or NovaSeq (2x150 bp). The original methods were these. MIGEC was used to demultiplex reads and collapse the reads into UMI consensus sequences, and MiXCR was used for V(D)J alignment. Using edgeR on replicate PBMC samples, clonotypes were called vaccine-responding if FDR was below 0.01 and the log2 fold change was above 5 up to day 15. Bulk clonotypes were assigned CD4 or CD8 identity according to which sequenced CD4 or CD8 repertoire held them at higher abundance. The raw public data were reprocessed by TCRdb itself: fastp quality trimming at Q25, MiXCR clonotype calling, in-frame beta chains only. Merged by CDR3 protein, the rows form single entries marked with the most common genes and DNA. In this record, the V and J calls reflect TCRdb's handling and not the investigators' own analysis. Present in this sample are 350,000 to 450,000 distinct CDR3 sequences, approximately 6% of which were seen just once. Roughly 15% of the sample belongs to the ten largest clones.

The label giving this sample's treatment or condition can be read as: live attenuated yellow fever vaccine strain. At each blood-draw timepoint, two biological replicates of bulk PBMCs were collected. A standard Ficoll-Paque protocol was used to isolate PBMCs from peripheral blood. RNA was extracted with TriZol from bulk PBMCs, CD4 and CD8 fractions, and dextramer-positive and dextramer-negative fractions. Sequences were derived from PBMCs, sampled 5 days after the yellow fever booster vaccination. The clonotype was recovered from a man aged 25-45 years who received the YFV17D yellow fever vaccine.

The DNA sequence is as follows: TGTGCCAGCAGCCCCACCCGACAAGGCCGACAGACCCAGTACTTC. Its protein is CASSPTRQGRQTQYF. The chain couples TRBV6-1 to TRBJ2-5, with the D gene not clear enough to name. The CDR3 sequence holds 15 residues, the cysteine and phenylalanine included. Left in the record is the CDR3 DNA by itself, 45 bases read in frame from the first base. V is reduced by 6 bases and J by 6 bases, leaving a spacing of 20 bases between them. Reading the germline V gene gives CDR1 MNHNS and CDR2 SASEGT.